One sample yielded the 20 T cell receptor beta chains listed below, sequenced in a study of blood T cell repertoires in COVID-19. Libraries were prepared by immunoSEQ multiplex PCR; TCRdb keeps only in-frame clonotypes and omits some of them. The data contain about 88,000 clones, over 75% of them singletons. Sequenced: peripheral blood. The receptors were gathered from a woman in her 70s with acute or convalescent COVID-19.

CDR3 coding DNA: TGTGCCAGCAGTTTGGGACAGAGGGACACTGAAGCTTTCTTT. Translated: CASSLGQRDTEAFF. J is TRBJ1-1 and V is TRBV28; 7 positions agree with TRBD1. With V trimmed by 3 bases and J by 3 bases, 4 bases remained unmatched. The CDR3 consists of 14 residues. Germline V lookup: CDR1 MDHEN, CDR2 SYDVKM.

This clone was found once. The chain has TRBV10-3 and TRBJ2-3; 7 nucleotides line up with TRBD2. Germline trimming cut 9 bases from V and 5 bases from J; bases unmatched to any gene: 8. The CDR3 is 13 amino acids. Germline loops: CDR1 ENHRY, CDR2 SYGVKD. The CDR3 nucleotides are TGTGCCATAGGTCCCTCGGGAGGAGATACGCAGTATTTT. Residues: CAIGPSGGDTQYF.

The rearrangement joins TRBV6-2 or TRBV6-3 to TRBJ1-2, with 7 bases aligning to TRBD1. There are 14 residues in the CDR3. Germline values: CDR1 MNHEY, CDR2 SVGEGT. The V segment lost 7 bases and the J segment 7 bases; nucleotides outside the gene matches: 12. DNA of the CDR3: TGTGCCAGCAACCCGACAGGGATCGTCGGTGGCTACACCTTC. Translation: CASNPTGIVGGYTF.

The chain joins TRBV28 to TRBJ2-2; 10 nucleotides line up with TRBD1. The V gene end was trimmed by 2 bases and the J gene end by 7 bases; junction bases not matched to a gene: 13. Germline V gene lookup returns CDR1 MDHEN and CDR2 SYDVKM. CDR3 size: 18 residues. CDR3 in amino acids: CASSLNIGGQGTGGELFF. The DNA for the CDR3 is TGTGCCAGCAGTTTAAATATCGGGGGACAGGGGACCGGCGGGGAGCTGTTTTTT.

This clone was detected only once. This chain joins TRBV28 and TRBJ1-2; D might be TRBD1 (6 bases). In germline, CDR1 is MDHEN, CDR2 SYDVKM. CDR3 length equals 15 residues. Trimming removed 5 bases at V and 2 bases at J, with 15 bases between. Here the CDR3 reads CASSIGGAVNYGYTF. The CDR3 region has the DNA TGTGCCAGCAGTATTGGGGGCGCGGTCAACTATGGCTACACCTTC.

This clone came up a few times. This chain links TRBV6-2 or TRBV6-3 with TRBJ1-6; D is possibly TRBD1 (5 bases). V gave up 6 bases and J gave up 6 bases, with 15 bases separating them. Germline V gives CDR1 MNHEY, CDR2 SVGEGT. This CDR3 is 15 amino acids long. CDR3 coding DNA: TGTGCCAGCAGCTGGGGGGGATCTGGTAATTCACCCCTCCACTTT. Its translation is CASSWGGSGNSPLHF.

The chain carries TRBV6-2 or TRBV6-3 and TRBJ2-1; D possibly corresponds to TRBD2 (5 bases). The CDR3 loop spans 14 amino acids. V was cut by 3 bases and J by 4 bases, with 10 bases left in between. Germline CDR1 is MNHEY and CDR2 is SVGEGT. The DNA of the CDR3 is TGTGCCAGCAGTTATTCAGCGGTTTACAATGAGCAGTTCTTC. Amino acid sequence: CASSYSAVYNEQFF.

The V gene is TRBV28, the J gene TRBJ2-1, with 9 bases identical to TRBD2. Germline trimming cut 6 bases from V and 6 bases from J; bases unmatched to any gene: 6. The CDR3 totals 14 residues. Germline lookup yields CDR1 MDHEN and CDR2 SYDVKM. The CDR3 loop reads CASSPPSGANEQFF. CDR3 DNA sequence: TGTGCCAGCAGCCCTCCTAGCGGGGCCAATGAGCAGTTCTTC.

The V gene is TRBV28, the J gene TRBJ2-7; possible D gene TRBD1, 6 bases. The CDR3 contains 14 residues. Germline CDR1 MDHEN, CDR2 SYDVKM. Trimming removed 6 bases at V and 6 bases at J, with 18 bases between. CDR3 bases: TGTGCCAGCAGCGTAGGGGGTTTTGTAGGCGAGCAGTACGTC. It encodes CASSVGGFVGEQYV.

The rearrangement links TRBV7-2 to TRBJ2-1, with 11 positions matching TRBD2. The length of the CDR3 is 17 residues. From germline, CDR1 is SGHTA and CDR2 FQGNSA. The V and J ends lost 3 bases and 5 bases, in that order; junction bases with no gene match: 9. CDR3 nucleotide sequence: TGTGCCAGCAGCTTCCTTCTAGCGGGAGGAGTGAACAATGAGCAGTTCTTC. The encoded protein is CASSFLLAGGVNNEQFF.

This chain connects TRBV5-5 to TRBJ1-1; the match to TRBD1 covers 7 bases. The V and J ends lost 5 bases and 0 bases, in that order; junction bases with no gene match: 10. This CDR3 has 16 residues. Per germline, CDR1 SGHKS and CDR2 YYEKEE (reference sequence). The CDR3 region is CASRHLTGTLNTEAFF. The CDR3 region has the DNA TGTGCCAGCAGGCACCTGACAGGGACTTTGAACACTGAAGCTTTCTTT. The full variable domain, rest sourced from reference TRBV5-5 and TRBJ1-1, is DAGVTQSPTHLIKTRGQQVTLRCSPISGHKSVSWYQQVLGQGPQFIFQYYEKEERGRGNFPDRFSARQFPNYSSELNVNALLLGDSALYLCASRHLTGTLNTEAFFGQGTRLTVV.

V is TRBV6-2 or TRBV6-3 and J is TRBJ2-7; perhaps TRBD2 as D (6 bases). Trimming took off 2 bases at V and 6 bases at J, with 23 bases between the two ends. This CDR3 contains 17 residues. From germline, CDR1 is MNHEY and CDR2 SVGEGT. The CDR3 loop reads CASSYVPGDAGSPEQYV. CDR3 DNA sequence: TGTGCCAGCAGTTACGTCCCGGGAGACGCAGGCTCGCCCGAGCAGTACGTC.

V and J are TRBV4-3 and TRBJ2-3; 7 nucleotides line up with TRBD1. In germline, CDR1 is LGHNA, CDR2 YSLEER. Trimming removed 1 base from V and 2 bases from J; junction bases left unmatched: 9. The CDR3 spans 17 residues. The CDR3 DNA follows: TGCGCCAGCAGCCAAGGTGCCGGGACAGATTACACAGATACGCAGTATTTT. Translating it yields CASSQGAGTDYTDTQYF.

The rearrangement links TRBV18 to TRBJ2-2; 10 bases fit TRBD1. V was clipped by 2 bases and J by 5 bases; unmatched bases: 5. The CDR3 sequence is 16 residues long. Germline V gene lookup returns CDR1 KGHSH and CDR2 LQKENI. The CDR3 region is CASSPGTGDRTGELFF. The CDR3 DNA reads as TGTGCCAGCTCACCAGGGACAGGGGATCGGACCGGGGAGCTGTTTTTT.

The V call is TRBV4-1, the J call TRBJ1-5, with a possible D match to TRBD1 (5 bases). CDR3 size: 15 residues. Trimming pared 2 bases from V and 2 bases from J, leaving 10 bases between. Germline loops: CDR1 MGHRA, CDR2 YSYEKL. The CDR3 sequence is CASSQNTGGNQPQHF. The CDR3 DNA reads as TGCGCCAGCAGCCAAAATACGGGGGGCAATCAGCCCCAGCATTTT.

On this clone: The same CDR3 can be traced to other DNA sequences in this sample. The chain links TRBV6-9 to TRBJ2-3, with 9 bases that match TRBD2. Germline V gives CDR1 MNHGY, CDR2 SVAAGI. The length of the CDR3 is 18 residues. V trimming: 7 bases; J trimming: 0 bases; junction bases outside the gene matches: 14. CDR3 DNA sequence: TGTGCCAGCAATGTGGGGGGGGCTAGCGGGGCCAGCACAGATACGCAGTATTTT. Translation gives CASNVGGASGASTDTQYF.

This clone was counted a single time. This chain connects TRBV29-1 to TRBJ2-1; possible D gene TRBD1, 5 bases. Trimming removed 4 bases from V and 4 bases from J, with 8 bases in between. Germline CDR1 SQVTM, CDR2 ANQGSEA. CDR3 size: 12 residues. The CDR3 DNA follows: TGCAGCGTTGGGGGCTTTTACAATGAGCAGTTCTTC. Protein: CSVGGFYNEQFF.

The CDR3 loop is CASSPTAGGYTF. The CDR3 region has the DNA TGTGCCAGCAGCCCGACAGCCGGGGGCTACACCTTC. The genes are TRBV6-2 or TRBV6-3 and TRBJ1-2, with a tentative D call TRBD1 (5 bases). This CDR3 is 12 amino acids long. Trimming cost V 6 bases and J 8 bases, with 13 bases left between them. Germline CDR1 MNHEY, CDR2 SVGEGT.

This clone was seen more than once but under ten times. CDR3 nucleotides: TGCGCCAGCAGCGTAGGGAGGAGTGGCGAGACCCAGTACTTC. Amino acid sequence: CASSVGRSGETQYF. The rearrangement joins TRBV5-1 to TRBJ2-5, with D tentatively TRBD2 (6 bases). Germline V gene lookup returns CDR1 SGHRS and CDR2 YFSETQ. The CDR3 runs 14 residues. V dropped 4 bases and J dropped 5 bases, with 15 bases sitting between them.

The rearrangement links TRBV5-4 to TRBJ1-1, with TRBD1 as a possible D gene (5 bases). Germline lookup yields CDR1 SGHNT and CDR2 YYREEE (reference sequence). This CDR3 is 13 amino acids long. Trimming pared 3 bases from V and 1 base from J, leaving 7 bases between. The CDR3 bases are TGTGCCAGCAGCTATACAGGGAACACTGAAGCTTTCTTT. This gives the protein CASSYTGNTEAFF. The full variable domain, with the rest looked up from reference TRBV5-4 and TRBJ1-1, is ETGVTQSPTHLIKTRGQQVTLRCSSQSGHNTVSWYQQALGQGPQFIFQYYREEENGRGNFPPRFSGLQFPNYSSELNVNALELDDSALYLCASSYTGNTEAFFGQGTRLTVV.